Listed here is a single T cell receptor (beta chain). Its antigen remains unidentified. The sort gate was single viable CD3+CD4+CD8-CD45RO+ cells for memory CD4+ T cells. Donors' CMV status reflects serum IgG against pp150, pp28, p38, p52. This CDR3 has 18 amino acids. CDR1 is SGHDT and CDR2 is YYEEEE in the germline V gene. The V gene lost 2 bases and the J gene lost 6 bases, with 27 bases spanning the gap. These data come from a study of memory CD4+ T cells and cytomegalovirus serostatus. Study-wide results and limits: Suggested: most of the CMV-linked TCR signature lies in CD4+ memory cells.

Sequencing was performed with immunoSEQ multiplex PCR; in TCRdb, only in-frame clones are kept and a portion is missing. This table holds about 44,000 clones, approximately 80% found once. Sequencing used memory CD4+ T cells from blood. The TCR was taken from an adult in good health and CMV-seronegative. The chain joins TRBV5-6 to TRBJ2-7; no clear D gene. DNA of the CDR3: TGTGCCAGCAGCTTCCGTCATGGGATCCCCGAAATATGGGCCGAGCAGTACTTC. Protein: CASSFRHGIPEIWAEQYF.